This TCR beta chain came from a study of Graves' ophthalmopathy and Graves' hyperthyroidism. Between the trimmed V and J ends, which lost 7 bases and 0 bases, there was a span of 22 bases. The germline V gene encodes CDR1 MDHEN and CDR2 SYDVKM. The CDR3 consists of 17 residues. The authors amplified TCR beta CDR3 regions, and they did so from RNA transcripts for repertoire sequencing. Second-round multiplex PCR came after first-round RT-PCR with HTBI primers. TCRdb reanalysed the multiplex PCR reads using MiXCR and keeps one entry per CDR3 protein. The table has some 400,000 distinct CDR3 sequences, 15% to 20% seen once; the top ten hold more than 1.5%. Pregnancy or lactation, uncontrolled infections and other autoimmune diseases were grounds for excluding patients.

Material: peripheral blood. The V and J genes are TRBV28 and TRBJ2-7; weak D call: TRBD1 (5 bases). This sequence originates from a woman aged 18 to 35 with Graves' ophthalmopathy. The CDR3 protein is CASTPPGRGPNSYEQYF. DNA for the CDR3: TGTGCCAGCACCCCCCCTGGTAGGGGCCCCAACTCCTACGAGCAGTACTTC.